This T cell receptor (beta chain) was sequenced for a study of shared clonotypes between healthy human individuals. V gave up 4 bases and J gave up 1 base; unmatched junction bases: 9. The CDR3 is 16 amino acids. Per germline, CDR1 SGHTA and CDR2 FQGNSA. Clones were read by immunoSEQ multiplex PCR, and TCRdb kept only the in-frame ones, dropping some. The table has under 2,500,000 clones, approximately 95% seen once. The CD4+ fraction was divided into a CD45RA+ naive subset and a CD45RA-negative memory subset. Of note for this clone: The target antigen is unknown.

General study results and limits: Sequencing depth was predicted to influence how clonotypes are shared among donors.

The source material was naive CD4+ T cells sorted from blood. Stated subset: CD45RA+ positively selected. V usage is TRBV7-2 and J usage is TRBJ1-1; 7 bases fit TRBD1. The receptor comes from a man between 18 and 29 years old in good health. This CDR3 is CASSWAGGTPNTEAFF. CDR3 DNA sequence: TGTGCCAGCAGCTGGGCAGGGGGAACCCCGAACACTGAAGCTTTCTTT.